A single T cell receptor beta chain is shown here with its context. The CDR3 consists of 16 residues. Trimming took 6 bases from V and 5 from J, leaving 17 bases between them. Germline CDR1 is SEHNR and CDR2 is FQNEAQ (reference sequence). Some clones are missing from TCRdb's copy, which holds only in-frame ones; the method was immunoSEQ multiplex PCR. Of about 84,000 clones in the sample, 86% were seen once. This record belongs to a study of identifying expanded T cells in peripheral blood. The genes are TRBV7-9 and TRBJ1-6; tentatively, D is TRBD1 (6 bases). The clonotype originates from a person between 18 and 75 years old in good health. Material: blood. The CDR3 spells CASRATGLLNNSPLHF. The DNA for the CDR3 is TGTGCCAGCAGAGCCACAGGGCTCCTTAATAATTCACCCCTCCACTTT.